This T cell receptor beta chain was obtained from a study of blood T cells in healthy people across ages. On this clonotype: No antigen is known for it.

General study results and limits: A roughly linear age-dependent decrease characterized TCR beta diversity per million T cells. Naive CD4+ cell counts and diversity both ran higher in long-lived than in aged donors.

Per germline, CDR1 SGHNT and CDR2 YENEEA. The CDR3 runs to 15 residues. The V gene lost 1 base and the J gene lost 7 bases, with 15 bases spanning the gap. Whenever a sample was processed, at least 6.5 million PBMCs were isolated. Through a sample-barcoded 5' primer and a J-beta primer mix, a second PCR was run for about 7 to 12 cycles. Per sample, CDR3-containing paired-end reads numbered at least 2.5 million. TCRdb recomputed calls from the 5' RACE reads with MiXCR, one row per CDR3 protein. The sample carries about 730,000 distinct CDR3 sequences, roughly 44% recorded once. The chain carries TRBV11-3 and TRBJ2-3, with D perhaps matching TRBD2 (6 bases). The sequencing sample was made of blood. This receptor was identified in a woman aged 60 to 75 in good health. CDR3 DNA sequence: TGTGCCAGCAGCTTAGGTCCCCCGGACTACAATACGCAGTATTTT. Protein sequence: CASSLGPPDYNTQYF.